These 14 T cell receptor beta chains were sequenced from one sample in a study of OX40 agonist ivuxolimab in advanced cancers. Sequencing was performed with immunoSEQ multiplex PCR; in TCRdb, only in-frame clones are kept and a portion is missing. The data show 50,000 to 70,000 clones, 75% to 90% seen once. Sequencing used CD4+ or CD8+ T cells sorted from blood, obtained in a trial of the OX40 agonist ivuxolimab. Source of these receptors: an adult with an advanced solid tumor such as melanoma, head and neck, liver or kidney cancer.

This clone has only a few counts. The rearrangement joins TRBV7-9 to TRBJ1-1, with TRBD1 matching 8 bases. V lost 6 bases, J lost 1 base, and 4 bases stayed unmatched. The CDR3 is made up of 14 amino acids. Germline V gene data show CDR1 as SEHNR and CDR2 as FQNEAQ (reference sequence). This chain's CDR3 is CASRGQGTNTEAFF. The CDR3 coding sequence is TGTGCCAGCAGAGGACAGGGAACGAACACTGAAGCTTTCTTT. Filled out from reference TRBV7-9 and TRBJ1-1, the complete variable domain reads DTGVSQNPRHKITKRGQNVTFRCDPISEHNRLYWYRQTLGQGPEFLTYFQNEAQLEKSRLLSDRFSAERPKGSFSTLEIQRTEQGDSAMYLCASRGQGTNTEAFFGQGTRLTVV.

This clone was counted once. The chain employs TRBV6-5 and TRBJ2-2, with D perhaps TRBD1 (5 bases). V gave up 6 bases and J gave up 6 bases, with 14 bases separating them. The CDR3 sequence is 14 residues long. Germline V lookup: CDR1 MNHEY, CDR2 SVGAGI. The CDR3 reads CASRNDRAAGELFF. CDR3 in DNA: TGTGCCAGCAGAAACGACAGAGCCGCCGGGGAGCTGTTTTTT.

The gene calls are TRBV29-1 and TRBJ2-1; possibly TRBD1 or TRBD2 for D (6 bases each). Between the trimmed V and J ends, which lost 3 bases and 0 bases, there was a span of 24 bases. CDR1 is SQVTM and CDR2 is ANQGSEA in the germline V gene. This CDR3 has 19 amino acids. CDR3 residues: CSVDPPLQTGLSSYNEQFF. CDR3 coding DNA: TGCAGCGTTGACCCTCCCCTTCAGACAGGACTATCCTCCTACAATGAGCAGTTCTTC.

This chain uses TRBV28 with TRBJ2-6; either TRBD1 or TRBD2 may fit D (5 bases each). CDR1 is MDHEN and CDR2 is SYDVKM in the germline V gene. This CDR3 region has 19 residues. Trimming cost V 2 bases and J 0 bases, with 17 bases left between them. Written as DNA, the CDR3 is TGTGCCAGCAGTTTACCCGGGACGGCCAAGTTCTCTGGGGCCAACGTCCTGACTTTC. Encoded protein: CASSLPGTAKFSGANVLTF.

The CDR3 here is CASSPRQEDTEAFF. CDR3 nucleotide sequence: TGTGCCAGCAGCCCCAGACAGGAGGACACTGAAGCTTTCTTT. The V and J genes are TRBV2 and TRBJ1-1; tentative D call: TRBD1 (6 bases). The germline V gene encodes CDR1 SNHLY and CDR2 FYNNEI. This CDR3 comprises 14 residues. V was cut by 6 bases and J by 3 bases, with 14 bases left in between.

The rearrangement uses TRBV28 and TRBJ2-5; D is unresolved. CDR1 is MDHEN, CDR2 SYDVKM, per germline. The CDR3 covers 12 residues. Trimming removed 5 bases from V and 5 bases from J, with 9 bases in between. The CDR3 DNA sequence: TGTGCCAGCAGTCCGCAATCGGAGACCCAGTACTTC. This sequence encodes CASSPQSETQYF.

The CDR3 spells CASSIPRRDIQPQHF. For the CDR3, the DNA is TGTGCCAGTAGTATACCTCGCAGGGATATTCAGCCCCAGCATTTT. The chain is built from TRBV19 and TRBJ1-5, with D perhaps TRBD1 (5 bases). Per the germline V gene, CDR1 is LNHDA and CDR2 is SQIVND (reference sequence). Trimming pared 2 bases from V and 6 bases from J, leaving 14 bases between. CDR3 length: 15 residues.

This chain links TRBV19 with TRBJ2-7, with D tentatively TRBD1 or TRBD2 (5 bases each). CDR3 size: 15 residues. The germline CDR1 and CDR2 sequences are LNHDA and SQIVND (reference sequence). Trimming pared 5 bases from V and 0 bases from J, leaving 14 bases between. The CDR3 bases are TGTGCCAGTAGTGCCCGGGACGCCAGCTCCTACGAGCAGTACTTC. Translated, it gives CASSARDASSYEQYF.

The chain is built from TRBV19 and TRBJ2-1; tentative D call: TRBD1 (6 bases). Germline assignment: CDR1 LNHDA and CDR2 SQIVND (reference sequence). Trimming stripped 5 bases from V and 6 bases from J, with 14 bases between. There are 14 residues in the CDR3. The DNA of the CDR3 is TGTGCCAGTAGTGTGTCCGACAGGAGCAATGAGCAGTTCTTC. Translation: CASSVSDRSNEQFF. The full variable domain, rest sourced from reference TRBV19 and TRBJ2-1, is DGGITQSPKYLFRKEGQNVTLSCEQNLNHDAMYWYRQDPGQGLRLIYYSQIVNDFQKGDIAEGYSVSREKKESFPLTVTSAQKNPTAFYLCASSVSDRSNEQFFGPGTRLTVL.

V usage is TRBV5-4 and J usage is TRBJ1-1; D is ambiguous. Trimming took off 4 bases at V and 4 bases at J, with 14 bases between the two ends. The germline gives CDR1 SGHNT, CDR2 YYREEE (reference sequence). The CDR3 covers 14 residues. The CDR3 protein is CASSPEGLGTEAFF. CDR3 sequence (DNA): TGTGCCAGCAGCCCGGAAGGACTGGGCACTGAAGCTTTCTTT.

The rearrangement uses TRBV19 and TRBJ1-6, with a weak D call TRBD1 (6 bases). The CDR3 consists of 16 residues. Germline CDR1 LNHDA, CDR2 SQIVND (reference sequence). Trimming removed 0 bases at V and 9 bases at J, with 15 bases between. CDR3 bases: TGTGCCAGTAGTATAGACGCTCAGGGGCTCGGTTCACCCCTCCACTTT. This sequence encodes CASSIDAQGLGSPLHF.

The chain is built from TRBV7-8 and TRBJ1-2, with D possibly matching TRBD1 (5 bases). This CDR3 contains 15 residues. The ends were cut back, 5 bases at V and 3 bases at J, with 16 bases in the middle. Germline V gene lookup returns CDR1 SGHVS and CDR2 FQNEAQ. CDR3 sequence: CASSPSGGDDYGYTF. The CDR3 bases are TGTGCCAGCAGCCCCAGCGGGGGGGACGACTATGGCTACACCTTC.

The rearrangement uses TRBV2 and TRBJ1-6; the D gene is possibly TRBD1 (5 bases). CDR3 length equals 15 residues. Germline loops: CDR1 SNHLY, CDR2 FYNNEI. V lost 4 bases, J lost 5 bases, and 12 bases lay in between. In DNA, the CDR3 is TGTGCCAGCAGTGTTCAGACAGCGAATAATTCACCCCTCCACTTT. Its translation is CASSVQTANNSPLHF.

The chain has TRBV5-6 and TRBJ2-3; tentative D call: TRBD2 (6 bases). In germline, CDR1 is SGHDT, CDR2 YYEEEE. The CDR3 is 16 amino acids. The V end lost 6 bases, the J end lost 4 bases, and 21 bases lay between the germline ends. The CDR3 region has the DNA TGTGCCAGCATCCCCTTGGGGCGGGGCGGTTCAGATACGCAGTATTTT. This codes for CASIPLGRGGSDTQYF. Full variable domain (rest looked up from reference TRBV5-6 and TRBJ2-3): DAGVTQSPTHLIKTRGQQVTLRCSPKSGHDTVSWYQQALGQGPQFIFQYYEEEERQRGNFPDRFSGHQFPNYSSELNVNALLLGDSALYLCASIPLGRGGSDTQYFGPGTRLTVL.